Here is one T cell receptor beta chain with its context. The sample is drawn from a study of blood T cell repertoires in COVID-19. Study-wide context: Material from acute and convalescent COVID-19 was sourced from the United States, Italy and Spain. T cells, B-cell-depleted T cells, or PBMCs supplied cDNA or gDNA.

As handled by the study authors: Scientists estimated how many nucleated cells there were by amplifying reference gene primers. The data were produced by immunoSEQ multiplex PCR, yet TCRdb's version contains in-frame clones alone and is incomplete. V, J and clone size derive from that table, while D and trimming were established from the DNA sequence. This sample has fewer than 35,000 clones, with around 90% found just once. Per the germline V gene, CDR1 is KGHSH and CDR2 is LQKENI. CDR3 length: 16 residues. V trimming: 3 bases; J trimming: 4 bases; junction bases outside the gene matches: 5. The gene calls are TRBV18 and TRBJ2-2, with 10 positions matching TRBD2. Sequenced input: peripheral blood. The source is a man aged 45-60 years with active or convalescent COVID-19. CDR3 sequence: CASSPRSGGTTGELFF. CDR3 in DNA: TGTGCCAGCTCACCCCGTAGCGGGGGGACCACCGGGGAGCTGTTTTTT.